This entry concerns a single T cell receptor (beta chain). This clonotype was seen a handful of times. The antigen this receptor binds is unknown. No base-level quality is on record; no much larger clone is a single base apart. This entry belongs to a study of identical twins (dated by TCRdb to 2015 to 2016). In the study overall: To test whether fetal clonotypes persist, the study used deep sequencing on TCR alpha and beta repertoires from monozygotic twins, unrelated adults of various ages, and cord blood. To rule out contamination, the twin experiments were replicated at different times with different library preparation protocols. General conclusions and limits of the study: Abundant cord blood beta clonotypes carried fewer insertions; young adult naive repertoires showed a weaker similar trend, while memory repertoires showed none. Compared with coincidental sharing between unrelated individuals, an excess of low generation-probability sequences was observed among out-of-frame TCR alpha sequences shared between twins. Because the same donors could not be followed over many years, the conclusions relied on cross-sectional statistical analysis. A weaker excess of twin sharing was found in beta out-of-frame sequences because the signal-to-noise ratio was lowered by fewer shared sequences. Recombination models systematically underestimated out-of-frame TCR alpha sharing in monozygotic twins but agreed with sharing between unrelated individuals. Invariant T cells such as MAIT and iNKT could partly confound zero-insertion analyses, although diverse VJ usage argued against such confounding for most clonotypes.

The germline V gene supplies CDR1 SGHNT and CDR2 YENEEA. From cysteine to phenylalanine, the CDR3 is 14 amino acids long. The only DNA kept is the CDR3, 42 bases in frame from the first base. The trim is 5 bases for V and 1 base for J, with a gap of 11 bases between the germline ends. Library generation was performed with 5' RACE. TCRdb records Illumina HiSeq 2000 as the sequencer. A universal primer binding site was added through template switching, and the final cDNA carried a unique molecular identifier so that TCR cDNA molecules could be counted accurately. Specific primers in the conserved constant-segment region were used to synthesize first-strand cDNA for TCR alpha and beta chains. To control for contamination, each cDNA library was double barcoded with a SMART-Mk sample barcode plus Illumina barcodes. TruSeq adapter sequences along with Illumina sample barcodes were introduced in two successive PCR steps. The TCR alpha and beta cDNA libraries were sequenced on the Illumina HiSeq platform using custom primers. The paper's data handling went like this. MiGEC was used to process raw reads and extract unique molecular identifiers, and MiXCR was used to find CDR3 positions. Recombination models were inferred per individual with the repgenHMM and IGoR tools using an EM algorithm. The analysis of shared clonotypes was done with the tcR package in R, with sharing normalized by the product of cloneset sizes. To study raw recombination without the effects of thymic and clonal selection, out-of-frame nonproductive sequences were analyzed. Through fastp at Q25 and MiXCR, TCRdb rebuilt clones from the public reads, retaining in-frame beta chains. For every CDR3 protein sequence, its rows merge into one entry that carries the most common genes and DNA. TCRdb's processing, not the authors' own work, is the source of the V and J calls. This sample lists more than 650,000 distinct CDR3 sequences; 5.5% to 7.5% were detected once. 1.5% to 2% of the sample comes from the top ten.

All donors were healthy Caucasians. The researchers also sequenced three unrelated adults who were not twins: a male aged 18 to 29, a male aged 50 to 60, and a female aged 50 to 60. Miltenyi CD45RO+ enrichment and human naive T-cell isolation kits were used to isolate memory (CD45RO+) and naive T cells from PBMC. The TCR comes from a man younger than 35 in good health. Recombination linked TRBV11-3 to TRBJ2-5, with no confident D gene call. The sample consisted of naive T cells sorted from blood. Taken with the paper, the label for cell subset or site translates to: cells isolated with a human naive T-cell isolation kit. The CDR3 region has the sequence CASSRRLGQETQYF. The DNA reads TGTGCCAGCAGCCGACGTCTGGGCCAAGAGACCCAGTACTTC.